This T cell receptor beta chain was captured in a study of beta chain features in type 1 diabetes. This clone was counted only a few times. This CDR3 is built from 15 residues. Trimming removed 3 bases at V and 1 base at J, with 13 bases between. The germline V gene has CDR1 GTSNPN and CDR2 SVGIG (reference sequence). Expressed TCRB transcripts were sequenced after all isolated RNA was converted to cDNA. TCRdb's table, derived via immunoSEQ multiplex PCR, lists solely in-frame clones and lacks some. The repertoire holds 300,000 to 450,000 clones, over 9.5% seen once, with less than 0.02% in the top ten.

Specimen: naive CD4+ T cells from blood. This TCR derives from a man younger than 35 in good health. This chain joins TRBV30 and TRBJ1-5, with D hard to call. The CDR3 DNA reads as TGTGCCTGGAGCCCAGACTTTAGGAGCAATCAGCCCCAGCATTTT. Its protein is CAWSPDFRSNQPQHF.